This T cell receptor beta chain was retrieved from a study of blood T cell repertoires in COVID-19. Study in general: Donors in the United States, Italy and Spain gave samples during acute or convalescent COVID-19. T cells, B-cell-depleted T cells, or PBMCs supplied cDNA or gDNA.

As processed by the authors: The authors estimated nucleated cell counts from reference gene primer amplification. Clones were read by immunoSEQ multiplex PCR, and TCRdb kept only the in-frame ones, dropping some. That table gives V, J and clone size, and the DNA gave D and trimming. The table lists 100,000 or so clones, 85% of them singletons. Trimming at V came to 5 bases and at J to 2 bases, leaving 3 bases not matched to a gene. The CDR3 totals 13 residues. The germline gives CDR1 SQVTM, CDR2 ANQGSEA. The sequence was obtained from a woman in her 70s with active or convalescent COVID-19. Material: peripheral blood. The J gene is TRBJ2-7, the V gene TRBV29-1; TRBD1 matches 10 bases. CDR3 sequence: CSVKGQGAYEQYF. CDR3 bases: TGCAGCGTTAAAGGACAGGGGGCCTACGAGCAGTACTTC.